The next 20 T cell receptor beta chains were all read from a single sample in a study of shared clonotypes between healthy human individuals. Repertoires were generated with immunoSEQ multiplex PCR, while TCRdb's copy carries only in-frame clones and drops some. The table shows under 1 million clones, with roughly 92% occurring only once. CD45RO negativity and positive selection for CCR7 defined naive CD8 cells, a population that excluded terminally differentiated effector memory CD45RA+ cells. The material sequenced was naive CD8+ T cells sorted from blood. The receptors shown here come from a man aged 25-40 years in good health.

The rearrangement joins TRBV10-2 to TRBJ2-1, with TRBD1 matching over 7 bases. The CDR3 contains 13 residues. From germline, CDR1 is WSHSY and CDR2 SAAADI. V was pared by 10 bases and J by 4 bases, with 7 bases of the junction left unmatched. CDR3 nucleotides: TGCGCCACGAGACAGGGCCTTTACAATGAGCAGTTCTTC. Protein sequence: CATRQGLYNEQFF.

The chain uses TRBV11-2 and TRBJ2-7, with 10 bases fitting TRBD1. This CDR3 region has 16 residues. In germline, CDR1 is SGHAT, CDR2 FQNNGV. After removal of 4 bases from V and 2 bases from J, the junction contained 8 bases not matched to a gene. The CDR3 loop is CASSSWDRGLTYEQYF. CDR3 DNA sequence: TGTGCCAGCAGCTCATGGGACAGGGGACTTACCTACGAGCAGTACTTC.

A note on this clone: Other DNA sequences within the sample encode an identical CDR3. The J gene is TRBJ2-1, the V gene TRBV29-1; the D is unclear. The CDR3 covers 12 residues. Between the trimmed V and J ends, which lost 1 base and 4 bases, there was a span of 5 bases. Germline V lookup: CDR1 SQVTM, CDR2 ANQGSEA. This CDR3 reads CSVEVRYNEQFF. The DNA of the CDR3 is TGCAGCGTTGAAGTGAGGTACAATGAGCAGTTCTTC.

V is TRBV7-2 and J is TRBJ1-2; D gene uncertain. CDR3 length: 13 residues. Between the trimmed V and J ends, which lost 5 bases and 4 bases, there was a span of 11 bases. Germline assignment: CDR1 SGHTA and CDR2 FQGNSA. In DNA, the CDR3 is TGTGCCAGCAGCGAGCAGAGTTTCTATGGCTACACCTTC. Protein sequence: CASSEQSFYGYTF.

The chain joins TRBV27 to TRBJ2-5, with D perhaps matching TRBD2 (6 bases). This CDR3 spans 15 amino acids. The germline gives CDR1 MNHEY, CDR2 SMNVEV (reference sequence). The V gene lost 5 bases and the J gene lost 6 bases, with 19 bases spanning the gap. The CDR3 spells CASSTRDGAGKTQYF. Written as DNA, the CDR3 is TGTGCCAGCAGTACAAGGGACGGCGCGGGGAAGACCCAGTACTTC.

The DNA of the CDR3 is TGCGCCAGCAGCTTTAGAGACGAGAACACCGGGGAGCTGTTTTTT. This encodes CASSFRDENTGELFF. The chain recombines TRBV5-1 with TRBJ2-2; D not certain. The CDR3 has 15 amino acids. Trimming left V 2 bases short and J 1 base short, with 9 bases between. Germline CDR1 SGHRS, CDR2 YFSETQ.

V and J are TRBV7-9 and TRBJ2-1; 9 nucleotides match TRBD2. The germline V gene encodes CDR1 SEHNR and CDR2 FQNEAQ (reference sequence). The junction had 15 bases not matched to a gene; V was cut back by 3 bases and J by 9 bases. This CDR3 has 17 residues. DNA for the CDR3: TGTGCCAGCAGCTTGGGGGCTAGCGGGACCTATGCGGTTGAGCAGTTCTTC. Its protein is CASSLGASGTYAVEQFF.

This chain uses TRBV7-9 with TRBJ2-1; D perhaps matches TRBD1 (7 bases). The length of the CDR3 is 14 residues. CDR1 is SEHNR, CDR2 FQNEAQ, per germline (reference sequence). CDR3: CAHKDWTGGNEQFF. As DNA, the CDR3 is TGTGCTCATAAGGACTGGACAGGAGGGAATGAGCAGTTCTTC.

The rearrangement links TRBV6-6 to TRBJ2-1; D is possibly TRBD2 (6 bases). Germline values: CDR1 MNHNY, CDR2 SVGAGI (reference sequence). V dropped 2 bases and J dropped 5 bases, with 13 bases sitting between them. The CDR3 covers 15 residues. The CDR3 loop reads CASSYPAGSDNEQFF. The DNA of the CDR3 is TGTGCCAGCAGTTACCCGGCGGGGTCCGACAATGAGCAGTTCTTC.

The rearrangement links TRBV6-5 to TRBJ2-7; weak D call: TRBD2 (5 bases). CDR3 length: 15 residues. Germline V lookup: CDR1 MNHEY, CDR2 SVGAGI. V was trimmed by 2 bases and J by 1 base, leaving 12 bases between them. CDR3: CASSYTGIPSYEQYF. CDR3 nucleotides: TGTGCCAGCAGTTACACCGGGATACCATCCTACGAGCAGTACTTC.

This sequence joins TRBV28 and TRBJ2-7, with 12 bases identical to TRBD2. Trimming cost V 4 bases and J 2 bases; bases outside gene matches: 15. The CDR3 has 19 residues. Germline values: CDR1 MDHEN, CDR2 SYDVKM. The chain's CDR3 is CASSSPRLAGVHRAYEQYF. The CDR3 coding sequence is TGTGCCAGCAGTTCCCCCCGACTAGCGGGAGTCCATAGAGCCTACGAGCAGTACTTC. The variable domain in full, with the rest retrieved from reference TRBV28 and TRBJ2-7, is DVKVTQSSRYLVKRTGEKVFLECVQDMDHENMFWYRQDPGLGLRLIYFSYDVKMKEKGDIPEGYSVSREKKERFSLILESASTNQTSMYLCASSSPRLAGVHRAYEQYFGPGTRLTVT.

The CDR3 region has the DNA TGTGCCAGTAGTGCGCTAGCGGGAGGGGGCACAGATACGCAGTATTTT. This translates into CASSALAGGGTDTQYF. This rearrangement joins TRBV19 to TRBJ2-3; 12 bases line up with TRBD2. Germline loops: CDR1 LNHDA, CDR2 SQIVND (reference sequence). The CDR3 is made up of 16 amino acids. V dropped 5 bases and J dropped 1; count of bases not matched to a gene: 4.

This CDR3 is CASSPPALTETQYF. CDR3 coding DNA: TGTGCCAGCAGCCCACCGGCCCTGACGGAGACCCAGTACTTC. The chain links TRBV7-9 to TRBJ2-5; D gene ambiguous. Trimming pared 5 bases from V and 5 bases from J, leaving 15 bases between. The CDR3 is 14 amino acids. Germline V CDR1 and CDR2: SEHNR, FQNEAQ (reference sequence).

Here the CDR3 reads CASSYYADTQYF. Written as DNA, the CDR3 is TGTGCCAGCAGCTATTACGCGGATACGCAGTATTTT. This chain uses TRBV11-2 with TRBJ2-3; the D is unclear. CDR1 SGHAT and CDR2 FQNNGV come from the germline V gene. Trimming left V 4 bases short and J 6 bases short, with 8 bases between. The length of the CDR3 is 12 residues.

This rearrangement joins TRBV14 to TRBJ2-1, with a weak D call TRBD1 (6 bases). Germline values: CDR1 SGHDN, CDR2 FVKESK. The CDR3 is 12 residues long. Between the trimmed V and J ends, which lost 3 bases and 15 bases, there was a span of 15 bases. Here the CDR3 DNA reads TGTGCCAGCAGCCAGGACAGACAAGCCCCGTTCTTC. It is translated as CASSQDRQAPFF.

This clone was seen a single time. The chain carries TRBV5-5 and TRBJ2-2; D is ambiguous. V lost 4 bases, J lost 0 bases, and 13 bases lay in between. CDR1 is SGHKS and CDR2 is YYEKEE in the germline V gene (reference sequence). This CDR3 is built from 16 residues. This chain's CDR3 is CASSPISVTNTGELFF. CDR3 sequence (DNA): TGTGCCAGCAGCCCCATCAGTGTCACGAACACCGGGGAGCTGTTTTTT.

This clone has just one count. The chain combines TRBV7-9 with TRBJ2-7; 7 bases match TRBD2. Germline trimming cut 1 base from V and 6 bases from J; bases unmatched to any gene: 6. Per the germline V gene, CDR1 is SEHNR and CDR2 is FQNEAQ (reference sequence). The CDR3 length is 14 residues. Written as DNA, the CDR3 is TGTGCCAGCAGCTTAGAGCGGGGTCCTGGCGAGCAGTACTTC. As protein: CASSLERGPGEQYF. The entire variable domain, with the rest obtained from reference TRBV7-9 and TRBJ2-7, is as follows: DTGVSQNPRHKITKRGQNVTFRCDPISEHNRLYWYRQTLGQGPEFLTYFQNEAQLEKSRLLSDRFSAERPKGSFSTLEIQRTEQGDSAMYLCASSLERGPGEQYFGPGTRLTVT.

The chain couples TRBV5-1 to TRBJ2-7, with no clear D. Trimming removed 1 base at V and 5 bases at J, with 7 bases between. The CDR3 consists of 12 residues. Germline CDR1 and CDR2: SGHRS and YFSETQ. The CDR3 here is CASSLLGNEQYF. The CDR3 bases are TGCGCCAGCAGCTTGTTGGGGAACGAGCAGTACTTC. Full variable domain (rest looked up from reference TRBV5-1 and TRBJ2-7): KAGVTQTPRYLIKTRGQQVTLSCSPISGHRSVSWYQQTPGQGLQFLFEYFSETQRNKGNFPGRFSGRQFSNSRSEMNVSTLELGDSALYLCASSLLGNEQYFGPGTRLTVT.

CDR3: CASSQGSSYNEQFF. The CDR3, as DNA: TGTGCCAGTAGTCAGGGTAGCTCCTACAATGAGCAGTTCTTC. V and J are TRBV19 and TRBJ2-1, with D possibly matching TRBD1 (5 bases). Germline V gives CDR1 LNHDA, CDR2 SQIVND (reference sequence). The CDR3 is 14 amino acids. The V gene lost 5 bases and the J gene lost 0 bases, with 8 bases spanning the gap.

The rearrangement links TRBV30 to TRBJ1-2, with no clear D. The CDR3 consists of 14 residues. In germline, CDR1 is GTSNPN, CDR2 SVGIG (reference sequence). V was trimmed by 3 bases and J by 4 bases, leaving 15 bases between them. CDR3: CAWREDPRGYGYTF. For the CDR3, the DNA is TGTGCCTGGAGAGAGGACCCCCGGGGCTATGGCTACACCTTC.